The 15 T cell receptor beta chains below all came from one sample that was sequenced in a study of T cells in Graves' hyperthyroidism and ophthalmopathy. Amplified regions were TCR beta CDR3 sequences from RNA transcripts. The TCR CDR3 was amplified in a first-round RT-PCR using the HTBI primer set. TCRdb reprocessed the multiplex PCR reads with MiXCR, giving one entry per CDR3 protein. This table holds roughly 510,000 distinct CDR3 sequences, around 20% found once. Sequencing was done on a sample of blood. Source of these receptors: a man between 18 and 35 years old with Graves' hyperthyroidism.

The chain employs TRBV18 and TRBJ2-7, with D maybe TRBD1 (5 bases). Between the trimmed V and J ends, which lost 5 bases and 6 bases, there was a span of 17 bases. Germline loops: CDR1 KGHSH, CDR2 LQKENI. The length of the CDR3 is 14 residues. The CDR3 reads CASSAFRAISEQYF. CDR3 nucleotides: TGTGCCAGCTCAGCTTTCAGGGCTATCTCCGAGCAGTACTTC.

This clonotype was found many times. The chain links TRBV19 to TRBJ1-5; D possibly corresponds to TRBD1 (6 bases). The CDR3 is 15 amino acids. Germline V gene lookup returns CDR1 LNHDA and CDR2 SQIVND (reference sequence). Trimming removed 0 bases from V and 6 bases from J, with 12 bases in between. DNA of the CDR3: TGTGCCAGTAGTATAGACGGGACATCGGCTCAGCCCCAGCATTTT. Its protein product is CASSIDGTSAQPQHF.

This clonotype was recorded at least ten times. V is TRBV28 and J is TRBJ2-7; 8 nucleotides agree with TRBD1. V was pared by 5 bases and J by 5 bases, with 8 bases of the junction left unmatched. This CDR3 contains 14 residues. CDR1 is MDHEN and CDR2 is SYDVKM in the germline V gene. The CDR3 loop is CASSPRTGINEQYF. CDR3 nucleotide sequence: TGTGCCAGCAGTCCCCGGACAGGGATCAACGAGCAGTACTTC.

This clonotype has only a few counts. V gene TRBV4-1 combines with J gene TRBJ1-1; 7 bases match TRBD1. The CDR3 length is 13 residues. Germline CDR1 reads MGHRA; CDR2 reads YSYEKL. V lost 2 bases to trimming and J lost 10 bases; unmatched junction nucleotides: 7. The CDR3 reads CASSQTQGGGAFF. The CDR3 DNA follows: TGCGCCAGCAGCCAAACTCAGGGGGGGGGAGCTTTCTTT.

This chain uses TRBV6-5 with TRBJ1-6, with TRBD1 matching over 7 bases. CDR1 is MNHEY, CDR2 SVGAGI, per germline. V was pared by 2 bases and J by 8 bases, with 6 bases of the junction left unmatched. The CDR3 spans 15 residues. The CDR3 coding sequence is TGTGCCAGCAGTTACACAACAGGGGATGATTCACCCCTCCACTTT. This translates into CASSYTTGDDSPLHF.

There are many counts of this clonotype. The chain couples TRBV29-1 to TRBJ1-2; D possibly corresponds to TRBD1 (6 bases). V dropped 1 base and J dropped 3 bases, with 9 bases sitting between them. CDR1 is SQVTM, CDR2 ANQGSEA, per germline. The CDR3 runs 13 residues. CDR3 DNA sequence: TGCAGCGTTGAAGGGACAGAGTACTATGGCTACACCTTC. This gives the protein CSVEGTEYYGYTF.

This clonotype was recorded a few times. CDR3 nucleotides: TGTGCCAGCAGTTTTAGGGGGGGGGGCAGCTCCTACGAGCAGTACTTC. It encodes CASSFRGGGSSYEQYF. The gene calls are TRBV28 and TRBJ2-7, with a tentative D call TRBD2 (7 bases). The CDR3 is made up of 16 amino acids. V was pared by 3 bases and J by 0 bases, with 15 bases between. Germline V gene sequence: CDR1 MDHEN, CDR2 SYDVKM. Variable domain in full (rest from reference TRBV28 and TRBJ2-7): DVKVTQSSRYLVKRTGEKVFLECVQDMDHENMFWYRQDPGLGLRLIYFSYDVKMKEKGDIPEGYSVSREKKERFSLILESASTNQTSMYLCASSFRGGGSSYEQYFGPGTRLTVT.

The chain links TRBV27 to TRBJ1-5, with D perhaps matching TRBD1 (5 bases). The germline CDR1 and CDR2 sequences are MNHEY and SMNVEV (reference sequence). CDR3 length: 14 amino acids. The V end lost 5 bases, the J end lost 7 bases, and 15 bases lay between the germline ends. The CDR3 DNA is TGTGCCAGCAGTCGTGAGGGGCCTTGGCAGCCCCAGCATTTT. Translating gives CASSREGPWQPQHF.

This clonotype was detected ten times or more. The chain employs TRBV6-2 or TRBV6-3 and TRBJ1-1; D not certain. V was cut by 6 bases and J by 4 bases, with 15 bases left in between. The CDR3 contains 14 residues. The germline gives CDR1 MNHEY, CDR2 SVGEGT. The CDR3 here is CASSPRLEFTEAFF. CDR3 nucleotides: TGTGCCAGCAGCCCTCGCCTGGAGTTCACTGAAGCTTTCTTT.

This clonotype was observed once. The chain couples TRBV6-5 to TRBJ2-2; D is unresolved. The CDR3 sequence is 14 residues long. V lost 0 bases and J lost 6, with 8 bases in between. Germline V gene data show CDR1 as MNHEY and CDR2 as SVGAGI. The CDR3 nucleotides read TGTGCCAGCAGTTACTCCTGGCCAGCCGGGGAGCTGTTTTTT. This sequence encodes CASSYSWPAGELFF.

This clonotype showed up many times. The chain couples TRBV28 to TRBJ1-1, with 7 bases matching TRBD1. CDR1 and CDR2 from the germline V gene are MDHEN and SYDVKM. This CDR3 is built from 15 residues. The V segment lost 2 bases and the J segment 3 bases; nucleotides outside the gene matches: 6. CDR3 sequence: CASSLRGPRYTEAFF. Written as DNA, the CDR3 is TGTGCCAGCAGTTTAAGGGGGCCGAGATACACTGAAGCTTTCTTT.

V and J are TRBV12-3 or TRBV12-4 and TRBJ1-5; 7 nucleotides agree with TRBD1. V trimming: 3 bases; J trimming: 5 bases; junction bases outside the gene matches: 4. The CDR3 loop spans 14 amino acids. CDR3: CASSFTGAYQPQHF. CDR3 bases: TGTGCCAGCAGTTTTACAGGGGCCTATCAGCCCCAGCATTTT.

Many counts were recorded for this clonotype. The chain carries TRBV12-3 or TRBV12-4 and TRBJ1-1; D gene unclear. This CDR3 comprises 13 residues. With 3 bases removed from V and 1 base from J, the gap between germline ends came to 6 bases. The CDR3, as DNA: TGTGCCAGCAGTTTCGGGAGGAACACTGAAGCTTTCTTT. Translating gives CASSFGRNTEAFF.

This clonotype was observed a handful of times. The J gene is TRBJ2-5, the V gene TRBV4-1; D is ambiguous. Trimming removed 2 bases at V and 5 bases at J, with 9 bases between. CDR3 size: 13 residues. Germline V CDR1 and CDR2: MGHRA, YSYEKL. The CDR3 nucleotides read TGCGCCAGCAGCCAAACGGTTTTGGAGACCCAGTACTTC. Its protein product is CASSQTVLETQYF.

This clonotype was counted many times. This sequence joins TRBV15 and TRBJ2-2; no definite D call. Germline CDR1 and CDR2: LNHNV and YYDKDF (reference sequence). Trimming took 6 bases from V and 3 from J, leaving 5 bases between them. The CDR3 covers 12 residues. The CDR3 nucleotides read TGTGCCACCAGGGACGACACCGGGGAGCTGTTTTTT. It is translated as CATRDDTGELFF.